Listed below are T cell receptor beta chains from one sample, sequenced in a study of T cell responses to AZD1222 COVID-19 vaccine. The assay was immunoSEQ multiplex PCR, and TCRdb's table has in-frame clones only and misses some. This sample yields approximately 64,000 clones, of which about 83% are seen a single time; roughly 10% belongs to the top ten. Sequencing was performed on peripheral blood, taken on day 0 of AZD1222 vaccination. The receptors shown here come from an adult in good health. The CDR3 runs from the conserved cysteine through the conserved F or W. Each record gives: V gene, D gene, J gene, clone size, CDR3 protein, CDR3 DNA. D genes are given only for firm matches. The size entry is marked missing in some rows and otherwise reads once, few, many or a size class.

>TRBV5-1|-|TRBJ1-1|-
CASSLATGRVSTEAFF
TGCGCCAGCAGCTTGGCGACAGGTCGGGTCAGCACTGAAGCTTTCTTT
>TRBV6-5|-|TRBJ2-3|-
CASEEGGPADTQYF
TGTGCCAGCGAGGAGGGGGGGCCGGCAGATACGCAGTATTTT
>TRBV19|-|TRBJ2-7|-
CASMEDPGAYEQYF
TGTGCCAGTATGGAGGACCCAGGCGCCTACGAGCAGTACTTC
>TRBV7-2|-|TRBJ1-5|-
CASSYTTTQWQPQHF
TGTGCCAGCAGCTATACGACAACGCAGTGGCAGCCCCAGCATTTT
>TRBV5-1|-|TRBJ1-4|-
CASSFAGPRSGEKLFF
TGCGCCAGCAGCTTCGCCGGCCCCCGGTCGGGCGAAAAACTGTTTTTT
>TRBV30|-|TRBJ2-7|-
CAWSWGAYEQYF
TGTGCCTGGAGTTGGGGGGCCTACGAGCAGTACTTC
>TRBV19|TRBD1|TRBJ1-2|-
CASSPDRELYGYTF
TGTGCCAGTAGCCCAGACAGGGAACTCTATGGCTACACCTTC
>TRBV7-3|TRBD2|TRBJ2-3|-
CASSFSGGGDTQYF
TGTGCCAGCAGCTTTAGCGGGGGAGGAGATACGCAGTATTTT
>TRBV6-1|-|TRBJ1-4|-
CASSVFSAQAASTNEKLFF
TGTGCCAGCAGTGTTTTTTCGGCACAGGCCGCTTCAACTAATGAAAAACTGTTTTTT
>TRBV25-1|-|TRBJ1-1|-
CASSATLTGSEAFF
TGTGCCAGCAGTGCCACCCTGACAGGTTCTGAAGCTTTCTTT
>TRBV28|TRBD1|TRBJ2-2|-
CASRPGPGQAYTGELFF
TGTGCCAGCAGGCCCGGCCCGGGACAGGCCTACACCGGGGAGCTGTTTTTT
>TRBV5-4|TRBD1|TRBJ2-2|-
CASSFPGTGGPGELFF
TGTGCCAGCAGCTTCCCCGGGACAGGGGGCCCCGGGGAGCTGTTTTTT
>TRBV19|-|TRBJ1-1|-
CASTEGTNTEAFF
TGTGCCAGTACAGAGGGGACGAACACTGAAGCTTTCTTT
>TRBV6-5|-|TRBJ2-7|few
CASSPGSSYEQYF
TGTGCCAGCAGTCCGGGGAGCTCCTACGAGCAGTACTTC
>TRBV2|TRBD1|TRBJ1-5|-
CASSRQGTGNQPQHF
TGTGCCAGCAGTCGACAGGGAACCGGCAATCAGCCCCAGCATTTT
>TRBV2|-|TRBJ1-1|-
CASKSGVGTEAFF
TGTGCCAGCAAGTCCGGCGTTGGCACTGAAGCTTTCTTT
>TRBV30|-|TRBJ1-5|-
CAWSVGAAGGQPQHF
TGTGCCTGGAGTGTAGGGGCCGCGGGGGGGCAGCCCCAGCATTTT
>TRBV2|-|TRBJ1-2|once
CASSDFGGRSYGYTF
TGTGCCAGCAGCGATTTTGGGGGGCGAAGCTATGGCTACACCTTC
>TRBV10-3|-|TRBJ1-4|-
CAISESAGDYEKLFF
TGTGCCATCAGTGAGTCGGCAGGGGACTATGAAAAACTGTTTTTT
>TRBV7-6|-|TRBJ1-5|-
CASSRAGNQPQHF
TGTGCCAGCAGCCGCGCGGGTAATCAGCCCCAGCATTTT
>TRBV28|-|TRBJ1-6|-
CASSPPQTSPLHF
TGTGCCAGCAGTCCCCCTCAGACCTCACCCCTCCACTTT
>TRBV7-8|-|TRBJ2-5|-
CASSSYLAGGQYF
TGTGCCAGCAGCTCCTATTTAGCCGGAGGCCAGTACTTC
>TRBV6-5|TRBD2|TRBJ2-7|-
CASSVAGKYEQYF
TGTGCCAGCTCCGTAGCGGGGAAATACGAGCAGTACTTC
>TRBV6-5|TRBD1|TRBJ1-2|-
CASSRQGDYGYTF
TGTGCCAGCAGTCGACAGGGCGACTATGGCTACACCTTC
>TRBV12-3/TRBV12-4|-|TRBJ1-1|-
CASSFGRDTEAFF
TGTGCCAGCAGTTTCGGCAGGGACACTGAAGCTTTCTTT
>TRBV9|TRBD2|TRBJ2-3|-
CASSPGGGTDTQYF
TGTGCCAGCAGTCCTGGCGGGGGGACAGATACGCAGTATTTT
>TRBV5-1|TRBD1|TRBJ1-1|-
CASSWDRVNTEAFF
TGCGCCAGCAGCTGGGACAGGGTGAACACTGAAGCTTTCTTT
>TRBV19|-|TRBJ1-3|-
CASSDRQRGNTIYF
TGTGCCAGTAGTGACAGGCAGCGTGGAAACACCATATATTTT
>TRBV3-1/TRBV3-2|TRBD1|TRBJ1-1|-
CASSREQGRSYTEAFF
TGTGCCAGCAGCCGAGAACAGGGGCGATCCTACACTGAAGCTTTCTTT
>TRBV3-1/TRBV3-2|-|TRBJ1-3|-
CASSPPRSSGNTIYF
TGTGCCAGCAGCCCCCCTAGGAGTTCTGGAAACACCATATATTTT
>TRBV28|-|TRBJ1-1|-
CASSSGWGRTEAFF
TGTGCCAGCTCCTCAGGGTGGGGGCGAACTGAAGCTTTCTTT
>TRBV30|-|TRBJ1-3|once
CAWSLGRGNTIYF
TGTGCCTGGAGCCTCGGACGGGGAAACACCATATATTTT